Listed below are T cell receptor beta chains from one sample, sequenced in a study of T cell responses to AZD1222 COVID-19 vaccine. The data were produced by immunoSEQ multiplex PCR, yet TCRdb's version contains in-frame clones alone and is incomplete. The table lists fewer than 150,000 clones, approximately 88% of them singletons. Here the sequenced sample was peripheral blood, taken 28 days after the second AZD1222 dose. The source is an adult who received the AZD1222 COVID-19 vaccine. Both conserved end residues are part of each CDR3. The D gene is left open where the match is weak. Clone size is not always given. Where it is, it says once, few, many or a class for expanded clones.

TRBV5-5	NA	NA	TRBJ1-5	TGTGCCAGCAGCTTGACGTTAACAGAGAGCAATCAGCCCCAGCATTTT	CASSLTLTESNQPQHF
TRBV18	NA	once	TRBJ2-7	TGTGCCAGCTCACCACGCACGGACTACGAGCAGTACTTC	CASSPRTDYEQYF
TRBV6-1	TRBD1	NA	TRBJ1-5	TGTGCCAGCAGTGAGGGAGCAGGGGGAGGCAATCAGCCCCAGCATTTT	CASSEGAGGGNQPQHF
TRBV7-9	NA	NA	TRBJ1-1	TGTGCCAGCAGCCCGCGGGAAGAAGCTTTCTTT	CASSPREEAFF
TRBV12-5	NA	NA	TRBJ1-6	TGTGCTAGTGGTTTGGAGGGCAGCAGCTCCTATAATTCACCCCTCCACTTT	CASGLEGSSSYNSPLHF
TRBV7-9	NA	NA	TRBJ1-4	TGTGCCAGCGGGGAGTCTCGGACTAATGAAAAACTGTTTTTT	CASGESRTNEKLFF
TRBV6-5	TRBD1	NA	TRBJ1-1	TGTGCCAGCCGGGACAGGGGGAGGACTGAAGCTTTCTTT	CASRDRGRTEAFF
TRBV13	NA	NA	TRBJ1-1	TGTGCCAGCAGCTTAAGAGGAACAGGGCCGAACACTGAAGCTTTCTTT	CASSLRGTGPNTEAFF
TRBV2	NA	few	TRBJ1-4	TGTGCCAGCAGTGTGGGTGAAAAACTGTTTTTT	CASSVGEKLFF
TRBV28	TRBD1	NA	TRBJ1-2	TGTGCCAGCAGAAACCCGACAGGGATTGGCTATGGCTACACCTTC	CASRNPTGIGYGYTF
TRBV15	NA	NA	TRBJ2-5	TGTGCCACCAGCAGAGCCGGGGTCCAAGAGACCCAGTACTTC	CATSRAGVQETQYF
TRBV6-5	NA	NA	TRBJ1-2	TGTGCCAGCGGGCAGTCGGATGTCTATGGCTACACCTTC	CASGQSDVYGYTF
TRBV15	TRBD2	NA	TRBJ2-3	TGTGCCACCAGCAGTGCCCCGGGACTAGCGGGGGGGTCAGATACGCAGTATTTT	CATSSAPGLAGGSDTQYF
TRBV7-8	NA	once	TRBJ1-3	TGTGCCAGCAGCTTTTCGGGGCGACCTGGAAACACCATATATTTT	CASSFSGRPGNTIYF
TRBV18	TRBD1	NA	TRBJ2-7	TGTGTCAGCTCACCAGTCGGACAGGTCTCCTACGAGCAGTACTTC	CVSSPVGQVSYEQYF
TRBV9	TRBD1	NA	TRBJ1-1	TGTGCCAGCAGCGTAGGGACAGGGGGCGTGGGCACTGAAGCTTTCTTT	CASSVGTGGVGTEAFF
TRBV25-1	TRBD1	few	TRBJ1-3	TGTGCCAGCAGTGGGGGACAGGGGCCTGGAAACACCATATATTTT	CASSGGQGPGNTIYF
TRBV28	TRBD1	NA	TRBJ1-5	TGTGCCAGCAGGGTGACAGGGGGCTATCAGCCCCAGCATTTT	CASRVTGGYQPQHF
TRBV14	NA	NA	TRBJ1-2	TGTGCCAGCAGCCCAACGAGGGGCGGCTATGGCTACACCTTC	CASSPTRGGYGYTF
TRBV7-2	TRBD1	medium-sized	TRBJ1-2	TGTGCCAGCAGCTTCCGCGGACAGGGGGCGGAAGACTACACCTTC	CASSFRGQGAEDYTF
TRBV5-4	TRBD2	NA	TRBJ2-7	TGTGCCAGCAGCTTGGCCGGGGCTAGCGGGGACCTGTCCCACGAGCAGTACTTC	CASSLAGASGDLSHEQYF
TRBV11-1	TRBD1	NA	TRBJ2-1	TGTGCCAGCGGTGAACCGGGACAGGTAACAGGTGAGCAGTTCTTC	CASGEPGQVTGEQFF
TRBV7-3	NA	NA	TRBJ1-1	TGTGCCAGCAGCTTAGGACCACAGGGATATGAAGCTTTCTTT	CASSLGPQGYEAFF
TRBV18	NA	once	TRBJ2-3	TGTGCCAGCTCATCACAAGGATCTAGCACAGATACGCAGTATTTT	CASSSQGSSTDTQYF
TRBV28	NA	NA	TRBJ2-1	TGTGCCAGCAGGCTACCGGGACTTCACAATGAGCAGTTCTTC	CASRLPGLHNEQFF
TRBV19	NA	once	TRBJ2-7	TGTGCCAGTAGTTTTACGGGACTCATGGGCGAGCAGTACTTC	CASSFTGLMGEQYF
TRBV28	TRBD1	NA	TRBJ1-3	TGTGCCAGCAGTTCACAGGGGGCCTCTGGAAACACCATATATTTT	CASSSQGASGNTIYF
TRBV19	NA	NA	TRBJ1-5	TGTGCCAGTAGTATAGGAAGGGGTCTTCAGCCCCAGCATTTT	CASSIGRGLQPQHF
TRBV2	TRBD1	NA	TRBJ2-5	TGTGCCAGCAGCCGGGAGGGACAGGGGCTGGGAACCCAGTACTTC	CASSREGQGLGTQYF
TRBV9	NA	once	TRBJ2-7	TGTGCCAGCAGCGTAAGGGGGAGCTCCTACGAGCAGTACTTC	CASSVRGSSYEQYF
TRBV7-7	NA	NA	TRBJ2-1	TGTGCTAGCAGCTTAGGGGACAACAATGAGCAGTTCTTC	CASSLGDNNEQFF
TRBV5-1	NA	once	TRBJ2-1	TGCGCCAGCAGTCCAGAGGGGCGCGGGTACAATGAGCAGTTCTTC	CASSPEGRGYNEQFF
TRBV20-1	NA	NA	TRBJ2-7	TGCAGTGCTACCCAGGGATACGAGCAGTACTTC	CSATQGYEQYF
TRBV7-3	NA	NA	TRBJ2-7	TGTGCCAGCAGCTTGGCCGGGACTGCGGTGGCCGAGCAGTACTTC	CASSLAGTAVAEQYF
TRBV9	NA	NA	TRBJ1-6	TGTGCCAGCAGCGTATTTGGGGACGAGAACTCACCCCTCCACTTT	CASSVFGDENSPLHF
TRBV29-1	TRBD1	NA	TRBJ1-1	TGCAGCGCGGGGGGACAGATGAACACTGAAGCTTTCTTT	CSAGGQMNTEAFF
TRBV9	NA	NA	TRBJ1-2	TGTGCCAGCAGCGTTCACGGTAACTATGGCTACACCTTC	CASSVHGNYGYTF
TRBV19	NA	NA	TRBJ1-6	TGTGCCAGTAGGAACAGGGTGGAGTATAATTCACCCCTCCACTTT	CASRNRVEYNSPLHF
TRBV3-1/TRBV3-2	NA	NA	TRBJ2-2	TGTGCCAGCAGCTTTACACAGGGAACGAACACCGGGGAGCTGTTTTTT	CASSFTQGTNTGELFF
TRBV2	TRBD1	NA	TRBJ1-6	TGTGCCAGCAGTGGACAGGGGAATAATTCACCCCTCCACTTT	CASSGQGNNSPLHF